One and the same sample provided the 10 T cell receptor beta chains below, sequenced in a study of siplizumab effects on memory and regulatory T cells. Some clones are missing from TCRdb's copy, which holds only in-frame ones; the method was immunoSEQ multiplex PCR. Of 55,000 to 70,000 clones in the sample, 85% to 95% were seen once. The material sequenced was CD8+ T cells sorted from blood. The receptors were sampled from a human donor in good health.

V is TRBV9 and J is TRBJ1-2; D unresolved. Trimming left V 0 bases short and J 6 bases short, with 9 bases between. CDR3 size: 13 residues. CDR1 is SGDLS, CDR2 YYNGEE, per germline. The CDR3 spells CASSVVGMDGYTF. The CDR3 DNA follows: TGTGCCAGCAGCGTAGTAGGGATGGATGGCTACACCTTC.

V and J are TRBV28 and TRBJ1-4, with D perhaps matching TRBD1 (5 bases). Trimming removed 6 bases from V and 6 bases from J, with 17 bases in between. Germline CDR1 is MDHEN and CDR2 is SYDVKM. This CDR3 spans 15 amino acids. The CDR3 DNA follows: TGTGCCAGCAGCCGTACAGGCTCGACTCATGAAAAACTGTTTTTT. Its protein is CASSRTGSTHEKLFF.

This chain uses TRBV15 with TRBJ1-2; 11 nucleotides align to TRBD1. CDR1 is LNHNV, CDR2 YYDKDF, per germline (reference sequence). CDR3 length equals 18 residues. The junction had 7 bases not matched to a gene; V was cut back by 0 bases and J by 1 base. The CDR3 is CATSRDSRTGGNNYGYTF. CDR3 coding DNA: TGTGCCACCAGCAGAGATTCCCGGACAGGGGGCAATAACTATGGCTACACCTTC. The variable domain in full, with the rest retrieved from reference TRBV15 and TRBJ1-2, is DAMVIQNPRYQVTQFGKPVTLSCSQTLNHNVMYWYQQKSSQAPKLLFHYYDKDFNNEADTPDNFQSRRPNTSFCFLDIRSPGLGDTAMYLCATSRDSRTGGNNYGYTFGSGTRLTVV.

This sequence joins TRBV5-6 and TRBJ2-3; 10 bases line up with TRBD2. Germline loops: CDR1 SGHDT, CDR2 YYEEEE. This CDR3 has 16 amino acids. V shed 1 base and J 3 bases; nucleotides not matched to a gene: 5. The CDR3 DNA reads as TGTGCCAGCAGCTTGCTAGCGGGAGTTGTGACAGATACGCAGTATTTT. It translates to CASSLLAGVVTDTQYF.

The table lists this clone with a count of one. V is TRBV4-2 and J is TRBJ2-7; 7 positions match TRBD2. With 0 bases clipped from V and 3 bases from J, the junction kept 5 bases outside the gene matches. Germline assignment: CDR1 LGHNA and CDR2 YNFKEQ. The CDR3 totals 15 residues. CDR3 region: CASSQDLERDYEQYF. The CDR3 nucleotides read TGTGCCAGCAGCCAAGATCTGGAGCGGGACTACGAGCAGTACTTC.

As concerns this clone: This CDR3 is also generated by other DNA sequences in the sample. This chain joins TRBV27 and TRBJ2-7, with TRBD2 as a possible D gene (5 bases). The CDR3 runs 13 residues. V was trimmed by 3 bases and J by 1 base, leaving 7 bases between them. Germline values: CDR1 MNHEY, CDR2 SMNVEV (reference sequence). In DNA, the CDR3 is TGTGCCAGCAGTTTTGGGGAGTCCTACGAGCAGTACTTC. It is translated as CASSFGESYEQYF.

The chain is built from TRBV10-2 and TRBJ1-2; D not resolved. CDR3 length equals 13 residues. Trimming cost V 0 bases and J 5 bases, with 7 bases left between them. Germline V gene data show CDR1 as WSHSY and CDR2 as SAAADI. The chain's CDR3 is CASSESKGYGYTF. The CDR3 DNA reads as TGCGCCAGCAGTGAGTCGAAGGGATATGGCTACACCTTC.

This chain connects TRBV11-3 to TRBJ2-2; 9 nucleotides match TRBD2. With V trimmed by 5 bases and J by 6 bases, 13 bases remained unmatched. The germline V gene encodes CDR1 SGHNT and CDR2 YENEEA. The CDR3 is made up of 17 amino acids. In DNA form, the CDR3 reads TGTGCCAGCAGCCCCATGTTGGGCGGGAGGGCTGCCGGGGAGCTGTTTTTT. Encoded protein: CASSPMLGGRAAGELFF.

The chain carries TRBV28 and TRBJ1-1, with a possible D match to TRBD1 (5 bases). V gave up 8 bases and J gave up 3 bases, with 19 bases separating them. This CDR3 contains 15 residues. Looked up from germline, CDR1 is MDHEN and CDR2 is SYDVKM. The DNA of the CDR3 is TGTGCCAGCTCTGAAGCCGGGGGTCCCTACACTGAAGCTTTCTTT. It codes for CASSEAGGPYTEAFF.

The chain combines TRBV9 with TRBJ2-5, with no clear D. V was clipped by 4 bases and J by 2 bases, with 12 bases between them. CDR1 is SGDLS, CDR2 YYNGEE, per germline. The CDR3 length is 14 residues. CDR3 sequence (DNA): TGTGCCAGCAGCCTCTCTGAGGATCAAGAGACCCAGTACTTC. Translation gives CASSLSEDQETQYF.